These T cell receptor beta chains were read from a single sample in a study of OX40 agonist ivuxolimab in advanced cancers. Produced via immunoSEQ multiplex PCR; TCRdb's table is partial and in-frame only. The sample yields some 86,000 clones, around 83% seen once. The sequencing here drew on CD4+ or CD8+ T cells sorted from blood, taken in a trial of the OX40 agonist ivuxolimab. All receptors derive from an adult with an advanced solid tumor such as melanoma, head and neck, liver or kidney cancer. Each CDR3 is given with its conserved first and last residue. Each record gives: J gene, clone size, V gene, D gene, CDR3 protein, CDR3 DNA. D genes are given only for firm matches. Not every row has a clone size; where given, it reads once, few, many or a size class.

TRBJ1-1	NA	TRBV9	NA	CASSGRQGGTEAFF	TGTGCCAGCAGCGGTCGTCAGGGCGGCACTGAAGCTTTCTTT
TRBJ1-1	NA	TRBV4-1	NA	CASSTSGALNTEAFF	TGCGCCAGCAGCACCTCAGGGGCCTTGAACACTGAAGCTTTCTTT
TRBJ1-2	NA	TRBV10-2	NA	CASSEGGRVRYGYTF	TGCGCCAGCAGTGAGGGGGGGCGGGTGAGGTATGGCTACACCTTC
TRBJ2-6	NA	TRBV11-3	NA	CASSLGSGANVLTF	TGTGCCAGCAGCTTAGGGTCTGGGGCCAACGTCCTGACTTTC
TRBJ2-1	NA	TRBV9	NA	CASSPGVAASYNEQFF	TGTGCCAGCAGCCCAGGGGTAGCGGCCTCCTACAATGAGCAGTTCTTC
TRBJ2-3	NA	TRBV29-1	NA	CSVVSSGTDTQYF	TGCAGCGTTGTTTCGAGCGGGACAGATACGCAGTATTTT
TRBJ2-7	NA	TRBV9	TRBD2	CASSVEAGGYEQYF	TGTGCCAGCAGCGTAGAGGCGGGGGGCTACGAGCAGTACTTC
TRBJ1-1	once	TRBV21-1	NA	CASTWTGHTEAFF	TGTGCCAGCACCTGGACAGGGCACACTGAAGCTTTCTTT
TRBJ2-6	NA	TRBV19	TRBD1	CASSIKGAGGANVLTF	TGTGCCAGTAGTATAAAGGGGGCTGGTGGGGCCAACGTCCTGACTTTC
TRBJ1-2	NA	TRBV2	TRBD1	CASRKAGTGGHGYTF	TGTGCCAGCAGGAAGGCCGGGACAGGGGGGCATGGCTACACCTTC
TRBJ1-2	NA	TRBV27	NA	CASSASAFYGYTF	TGTGCCAGCAGTGCCTCGGCTTTCTATGGCTACACCTTC
TRBJ1-6	NA	TRBV2	NA	CASSEEEESTGSPLHF	TGTGCCAGCAGTGAAGAAGAGGAATCTACGGGTTCACCCCTCCACTTT
TRBJ2-5	NA	TRBV5-6	NA	CASSSERQLGSQETQYF	TGTGCCAGCAGCTCTGAGAGGCAGTTGGGATCTCAAGAGACCCAGTACTTC
TRBJ1-2	NA	TRBV6-6	NA	CASSYYSNYGYTF	TGTGCCAGCAGTTACTACTCTAACTATGGCTACACCTTC
TRBJ2-1	NA	TRBV5-6	NA	CASSSPYSSYNEQFF	TGTGCCAGCAGCTCTCCGTACAGCTCCTACAATGAGCAGTTCTTC
TRBJ2-5	NA	TRBV5-1	NA	CASSSGPASAETQYF	TGCGCCAGCAGCTCCGGCCCGGCTAGCGCAGAGACCCAGTACTTC
TRBJ1-1	NA	TRBV6-5	NA	CASSYLLGGGEAFF	TGTGCCAGCAGTTACTTACTGGGGGGGGGTGAAGCTTTCTTT
TRBJ2-7	NA	TRBV5-1	NA	CASSLDPPYEQYF	TGCGCCAGCAGCTTGGACCCCCCCTACGAGCAGTACTTC
TRBJ1-1	NA	TRBV19	NA	CASSMVWGWAFF	TGTGCCAGTAGTATGGTGTGGGGATGGGCTTTCTTT
TRBJ1-2	NA	TRBV4-2	NA	CASSQIGNYGYTF	TGTGCCAGCAGCCAAATAGGGAACTATGGCTACACCTTC
TRBJ1-4	NA	TRBV7-6	NA	CASSSLDTTNEKLFF	TGTGCCAGCAGCTCCCTGGATACAACTAATGAAAAACTGTTTTTT
TRBJ2-5	NA	TRBV7-7	NA	CASSLVEGGETQYF	TGTGCTAGCAGCTTAGTTGAAGGGGGAGAGACCCAGTACTTC
TRBJ2-7	NA	TRBV11-3	NA	CASSLGSGVEQYF	TGTGCCAGCAGCTTAGGTTCAGGGGTCGAGCAGTACTTC
TRBJ2-5	NA	TRBV11-2	NA	CASSFLGRIGETQYF	TGTGCCAGCAGCTTCCTCGGACGTATCGGAGAGACCCAGTACTTC
TRBJ1-1	NA	TRBV4-1	NA	CASSQDPRGGGRMNTEAFF	TGCGCCAGCAGCCAAGATCCCCGAGGGGGGGGACGTATGAACACTGAAGCTTTCTTT
TRBJ2-7	NA	TRBV7-3	TRBD2	CASSLRGGVNYEQYF	TGTGCCAGCAGCTTACGCGGGGGAGTTAACTACGAGCAGTACTTC
TRBJ2-3	NA	TRBV5-1	NA	CASSGFGRGGDTQYF	TGCGCCAGCAGCGGGTTCGGGCGGGGTGGAGATACGCAGTATTTT
TRBJ2-7	NA	TRBV7-9	TRBD2	CASSSQGTSGSALREQYF	TGTGCCAGCAGCTCGCAAGGGACTAGCGGGTCCGCCCTACGCGAGCAGTACTTC
TRBJ2-7	NA	TRBV13	TRBD2	CASSPGLAGVPSYEQYF	TGTGCCAGCAGCCCGGGACTAGCGGGAGTGCCCTCCTACGAGCAGTACTTC
TRBJ2-7	NA	TRBV9	TRBD1	CASSGAGTVPREQYF	TGTGCCAGCAGCGGCGCCGGGACAGTGCCTCGCGAGCAGTACTTC